One and the same sample provided the 18 T cell receptor beta chains below, sequenced in a study of Ad26.COV2.S vaccination and SARS-CoV-2 variants. Produced via immunoSEQ multiplex PCR; TCRdb's table is partial and in-frame only. The profile shows more than 300,000 clones, 85% of them singletons. Regarding treatment: around 19 received Ad26.COV2.S at low or high dose, single or two shots; about 5 received placebo; per-sample allocation not given. Vaccine and placebo recipients were sampled on day 63 after the first injection. The source material was peripheral blood, sampled in a trial of Ad26.COV2.S vaccine versus placebo. The receptors come from a person between 18 and 60 years old who received the Ad26.COV2.S COVID-19 vaccine or a placebo.

The rearrangement joins TRBV3-1 (or the pseudogene TRBV3-2) to TRBJ2-4; D unclear. The germline CDR1 and CDR2 sequences are LGHDT and YNNKEL (reference sequence). V lost 1 base, J lost 0 bases, and 13 bases lay in between. This CDR3 region has 17 residues. CDR3 sequence reads: CASSQGGRTLAKNIQYF. Here the CDR3 DNA reads TGTGCCAGCAGCCAAGGGGGTCGTACGCTAGCCAAAAACATTCAGTACTTC.

The J gene is TRBJ1-2, the V gene TRBV5-8; D is ambiguous. This CDR3 contains 12 residues. Trimming shortened V by 2 bases and J by 5 bases, and 7 bases separated the two germline ends. Germline loops: CDR1 SGHTS, CDR2 YDEGEE. In nucleotides, the CDR3 is TGTGCCAGCAGCTTTGGGTTTTATGGCTACACCTTC. Protein product: CASSFGFYGYTF.

The rearrangement uses TRBV24-1 and TRBJ2-1, with 12 bases aligning to TRBD2. J was trimmed by 9 bases and V by 1 base; bases with no gene match: 3. The CDR3 extends over 15 amino acids. CDR1 and CDR2 (germline): KGHDR, SFDVKD. The CDR3 coding sequence is TGTGCCACCAGTGATTTCTTGACTAGCGGGGGTGAGCAGTTCTTC. Translated, it gives CATSDFLTSGGEQFF.

The genes are TRBV5-4 and TRBJ2-2; TRBD1 is a possible D gene (6 bases). Germline values: CDR1 SGHNT, CDR2 YYREEE (reference sequence). The CDR3 has 15 residues. V dropped 3 bases and J dropped 4 bases, with 13 bases sitting between them. In nucleotides, the CDR3 is TGTGCCAGCAGCTCGACCCGGACAGCCACCGGGGAGCTGTTTTTT. This codes for CASSSTRTATGELFF. The variable domain in full, completed from reference TRBV5-4 and TRBJ2-2, reads ETGVTQSPTHLIKTRGQQVTLRCSSQSGHNTVSWYQQALGQGPQFIFQYYREEENGRGNFPPRFSGLQFPNYSSELNVNALELDDSALYLCASSSTRTATGELFFGEGSRLTVL.

The chain couples TRBV11-2 to TRBJ2-5, with D unclear. V was cut by 5 bases and J by 1 base, with 2 bases left in between. Per germline, CDR1 SGHAT and CDR2 FQNNGV. The CDR3 runs to 11 residues. CDR3 bases: TGTGCCAGCAGCACCCAAGAGACCCAGTACTTC. It encodes CASSTQETQYF.

The chain combines TRBV11-2 with TRBJ2-1; tentative D call: TRBD1 (5 bases). Trimming cost V 3 bases and J 1 base, with 19 bases left between them. CDR3 length equals 18 residues. Germline assignment: CDR1 SGHAT and CDR2 FQNNGV. The chain's CDR3 is CASSLLQGTFISYNEQFF. The CDR3, as DNA: TGTGCCAGCAGCTTGTTGCAGGGAACTTTCATTTCCTACAATGAGCAGTTCTTC.

This clone was counted a few times. The rearrangement uses TRBV27 and TRBJ1-2, with D uncertain. V lost 3 bases and J lost 3, with 14 bases in between. The CDR3 totals 15 residues. The V gene's germline CDR1 is MNHEY and CDR2 SMNVEV (reference sequence). Written as DNA, the CDR3 is TGTGCCAGCAGTTTTACAGCCTTAGGTGACTATGGCTACACCTTC. Amino acids: CASSFTALGDYGYTF.

The chain combines TRBV11-3 with TRBJ2-3; tentative D call: TRBD2 (6 bases). The CDR3 is made up of 12 amino acids. V lost 7 bases and J 4 bases, leaving 9 bases between the germline ends. Germline V gene lookup returns CDR1 SGHNT and CDR2 YENEEA. The CDR3 reads CASKGEADTQYF. The CDR3 DNA is TGTGCCAGCAAAGGGGAGGCAGATACGCAGTATTTT. The full variable domain, completed using reference TRBV11-3 and TRBJ2-3, is EAGVVQSPRYKIIEKKQPVAFWCNPISGHNTLYWYLQNLGQGPELLIRYENEEAVDDSQLPKDRFSAERLKGVDSTLKIQPAELGDSAVYLCASKGEADTQYFGPGTRLTVL.

This clone was detected a few times. The chain is built from TRBV7-6 and TRBJ2-5; 7 positions agree with TRBD2. With 5 bases clipped from V and 3 bases from J, the junction kept 21 bases outside the gene matches. The V gene's germline CDR1 is SGHVS and CDR2 FNYEAQ. The CDR3 sequence is 19 residues long. The CDR3 coding sequence is TGTGCCAGCAGCCCAAAGGGAGGGATTTTGCGGGGGAGAAAAGAGACCCAGTACTTC. This sequence encodes CASSPKGGILRGRKETQYF.

A note on this clone: Other DNA sequences within the sample encode an identical CDR3. The gene calls are TRBV3-1 (or the pseudogene TRBV3-2) and TRBJ1-1; no clear D. With 1 base removed from V and 4 bases from J, the gap between germline ends came to 7 bases. Germline lookup yields CDR1 LGHDT and CDR2 YNNKEL (reference sequence). This CDR3 contains 13 residues. The DNA for the CDR3 is TGTGCCAGCAGCCAAGTGGGCGGCACTGAAGCTTTCTTT. This sequence encodes CASSQVGGTEAFF.

This clone was detected once. This sequence joins TRBV18 and TRBJ2-2; D remains ambiguous. CDR3 size: 13 residues. Between the trimmed V and J ends, which lost 3 bases and 1 base, there was a span of 3 bases. Germline V CDR1 and CDR2: KGHSH, LQKENI. CDR3: CASSPQNTGELFF. In nucleotides, the CDR3 is TGTGCCAGCTCACCGCAGAACACCGGGGAGCTGTTTTTT.

This chain links TRBV7-2 with TRBJ2-1; 12 positions match TRBD2. The CDR3 has 14 residues. CDR1 SGHTA and CDR2 FQGNSA come from the germline V gene. V shed 5 bases, J shed 7 bases, and the junction held 3 bases outside the gene matches. CDR3 residues: CASSGLAGRNEQFF. Here the CDR3 DNA reads TGTGCCAGCAGCGGACTAGCGGGGAGGAATGAGCAGTTCTTC.

This clone was detected only a few times. V and J are TRBV4-1 and TRBJ1-4, with D tentatively TRBD1 (5 bases). This CDR3 spans 17 amino acids. CDR1 and CDR2 from the germline V gene are MGHRA and YSYEKL. V lost 0 bases, J lost 5 bases, and 16 bases lay in between. The DNA of the CDR3 is TGCGCCAGCAGCCAAGACCAAGCTCGGGGGGTAAATGAAAAACTGTTTTTT. This encodes CASSQDQARGVNEKLFF.

Only a few counts were recorded for this clone. The gene calls are TRBV7-2 and TRBJ2-7; TRBD1 matches 8 bases. V shed 4 bases, J shed 0 bases, and the junction held 8 bases outside the gene matches. Per germline, CDR1 SGHTA and CDR2 FQGNSA. The CDR3 totals 16 residues. This CDR3 is CASSWTGTYPSYEQYF. The CDR3 DNA reads TGTGCCAGCAGCTGGACAGGGACCTACCCCTCCTACGAGCAGTACTTC.

This clone was detected only once. The genes are TRBV10-3 and TRBJ1-1; 9 nucleotides agree with TRBD1. The CDR3 extends over 15 amino acids. Germline CDR1 and CDR2: ENHRY and SYGVKD. The ends lost 11 bases at V and 1 base at J; junction bases unmatched: 11. The CDR3 is CASVGGTGRNTEAFF. In nucleotides, the CDR3 is TGTGCCTCCGTGGGGGGGACAGGGAGGAACACTGAAGCTTTCTTT.

The rearrangement links TRBV5-1 to TRBJ1-1; 8 nucleotides align to TRBD1. The V gene's germline CDR1 is SGHRS and CDR2 YFSETQ. The CDR3 covers 14 residues. V was pared by 3 bases and J by 0 bases, with 1 base of the junction left unmatched. CDR3 sequence: CASSWGQVNTEAFF. The CDR3 DNA follows: TGCGCCAGCAGCTGGGGACAGGTGAACACTGAAGCTTTCTTT.

The rearrangement uses TRBV18 and TRBJ1-4; the match to TRBD1 covers 9 bases. The V segment lost 5 bases and the J segment 3 bases; nucleotides outside the gene matches: 1. CDR1 is KGHSH, CDR2 LQKENI, per germline. This CDR3 region has 14 residues. DNA of the CDR3: TGTGCCAGCTCAACAGGGGGCCCTAATGAAAAACTGTTTTTT. Protein product: CASSTGGPNEKLFF. Full variable domain (missing parts from reference TRBV18 and TRBJ1-4): NAGVMQNPRHLVRRRGQEARLRCSPMKGHSHVYWYRQLPEEGLKFMVYLQKENIIDESGMPKERFSAEFPKEGPSILRIQQVVRGDSAAYFCASSTGGPNEKLFFGSGTQLSVL.

The chain recombines TRBV5-1 with TRBJ1-4; 10 bases map to TRBD1. With 8 bases clipped from V and 8 bases from J, the junction kept 12 bases outside the gene matches. Germline V gene data show CDR1 as SGHRS and CDR2 as YFSETQ. The CDR3 spans 15 residues. As DNA, the CDR3 is TGCGCCAGTCGCCTCTGGGGGACAGGGGAAGAAAAACTGTTTTTT. Translated: CASRLWGTGEEKLFF.